This T cell receptor beta chain was recorded in a study of cytotoxic CD8 clonotypes in ibrutinib-treated CLL. Study-level information: For this cohort, patients were 10 to 11 relapsed/refractory and some 15 treatment-naive, while 17 were IGHV unmutated. Study-wide points: Pretreatment clonality was elevated relative to age-matched healthy donors and paralleled circulating CD8+ T-cell counts. At progression, clonality fell back toward baseline after rising at ibrutinib response.

Sequenced by immunoSEQ multiplex PCR; TCRdb stores in-frame clones only, minus some. The table has about 130,000 clones, 79% seen once. Around 2 micrograms of genomic DNA (from cryopreserved PBMCs) were used for TCR beta libraries. Germline V gene data show CDR1 as SNHLY and CDR2 as FYNNEI. The CDR3 sequence is 12 residues long. With 8 bases removed from V and 4 bases from J, the gap between germline ends came to 11 bases. With regard to this clone: The antigen is unknown.

The receptor's source is a human donor with chronic lymphocytic leukemia. The sequenced sample was PBMCs, obtained after 12 months of ibrutinib treatment. J is TRBJ1-2 and V is TRBV2; D gene unclear. The CDR3 sequence is CASVRTGYGYTF. CDR3 in DNA: TGTGCCAGCGTCAGGACGGGCTATGGCTACACCTTC.